This TCR beta chain appears in the sequencing data of a study of blood T cell repertoires in COVID-19. The wider study: PBMCs, B-cell-depleted T cells, or T cells provided the cDNA or gDNA that made up the material.

Assay: immunoSEQ multiplex PCR; the TCRdb copy retains only in-frame clones and omits some. This sample has some 190,000 clones, with around 80% found just once. J lost 6 bases, V lost 4 bases, and 12 bases had no gene match. The CDR3 sequence is 18 residues long. Germline V gives CDR1 SGHDT, CDR2 YYEEEE. Sequencing was carried out using peripheral blood. The sequence was obtained from a man in his 60s with acute or convalescent COVID-19. The chain recombines TRBV5-6 with TRBJ2-3; 15 bases are a match to TRBD2. The CDR3 coding sequence is TGTGCCAGCAGCCGGACTAGCGGGGGGGCCCGGAGTGTCGATACGCAGTATTTT. This sequence encodes CASSRTSGGARSVDTQYF.